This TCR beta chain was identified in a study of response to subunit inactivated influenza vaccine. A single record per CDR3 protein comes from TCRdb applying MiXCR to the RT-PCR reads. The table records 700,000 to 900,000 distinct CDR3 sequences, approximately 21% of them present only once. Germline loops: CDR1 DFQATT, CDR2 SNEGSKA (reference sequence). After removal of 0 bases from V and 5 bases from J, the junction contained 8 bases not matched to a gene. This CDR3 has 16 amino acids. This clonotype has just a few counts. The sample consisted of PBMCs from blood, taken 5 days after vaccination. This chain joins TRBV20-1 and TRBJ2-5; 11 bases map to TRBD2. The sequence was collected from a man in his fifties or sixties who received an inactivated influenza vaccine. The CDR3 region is CSARDRVAGGSETQYF. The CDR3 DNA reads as TGCAGTGCTAGAGATCGGGTAGCGGGAGGGAGTGAGACCCAGTACTTC.